One and the same sample provided the 20 T cell receptor beta chains below, sequenced in a study of somatic mutations in cytotoxic T cells in rheumatoid arthritis. Sequenced by immunoSEQ multiplex PCR; TCRdb stores in-frame clones only, minus some. The repertoire holds about 10,000 clones, with 90% to 95% as singletons. Material: CD8+ T cells sorted from blood. The source is a woman between 18 and 30 years old with rheumatoid arthritis.

The rearrangement links TRBV29-1 to TRBJ1-4; 7 bases are a match to TRBD1. CDR1 SQVTM and CDR2 ANQGSEA come from the germline V gene. The ends lost 5 bases at V and 7 bases at J; junction bases unmatched: 7. This CDR3 is 13 amino acids long. In DNA, the CDR3 is TGCAGCGTTTCGACACCAGGGGGTGAAAAACTGTTTTTT. Protein sequence: CSVSTPGGEKLFF.

The chain employs TRBV5-4 and TRBJ2-7; 7 bases are a match to TRBD1. Germline V gene sequence: CDR1 SGHNT, CDR2 YYREEE (reference sequence). The CDR3 has 11 amino acids. Trimming removed 4 bases from V and 7 bases from J; junction bases left unmatched: 2. In nucleotides, the CDR3 is TGTGCCAGCAGCCTACAGGGGGAGCAGTACTTC. This sequence encodes CASSLQGEQYF.

Details on this clone: Other DNA sequences in the sample encode the same CDR3. The chain joins TRBV9 to TRBJ1-1, with 7 bases aligning to TRBD1. The CDR3 covers 17 residues. CDR1 is SGDLS and CDR2 is YYNGEE in the germline V gene. After removal of 0 bases from V and 0 bases from J, the junction contained 8 bases not matched to a gene. The CDR3 is CASSVDGPGGLNTEAFF. The DNA for the CDR3 is TGTGCCAGCAGCGTAGATGGCCCAGGGGGATTGAACACTGAAGCTTTCTTT.

The CDR3 region has the DNA TGTGCCAGTAGTATATTTTCTTCGGGTTATGCGGAGGGCTACACCTTC. The encoded protein is CASSIFSSGYAEGYTF. V and J are TRBV19 and TRBJ1-2, with D uncertain. Trimming stripped 2 bases from V and 8 bases from J, with 21 bases between. Germline values: CDR1 LNHDA, CDR2 SQIVND (reference sequence). The CDR3 runs to 16 residues.

On this clone itself: Other nucleotide sequences from this sample produce the same CDR3. The chain employs TRBV30 and TRBJ1-2; TRBD1 might be the D (5 bases). CDR3 size: 14 residues. V lost 4 bases, J lost 5 bases, and 17 bases lay in between. Germline CDR1 reads GTSNPN; CDR2 reads SVGIG (reference sequence). This CDR3 reads CAWTRTPGGYGYTF. The CDR3 nucleotides read TGTGCCTGGACACGGACACCCGGGGGGTATGGCTACACCTTC.

V gene TRBV28 combines with J gene TRBJ2-7; D is possibly TRBD2 (5 bases). Trimming took off 5 bases at V and 1 base at J, with 15 bases between the two ends. CDR3 size: 15 residues. Germline assignment: CDR1 MDHEN and CDR2 SYDVKM. This CDR3 reads CASSPGFEGSYEQYF. Written as DNA, the CDR3 is TGTGCCAGCAGTCCGGGGTTCGAAGGGTCCTACGAGCAGTACTTC.

The chain is built from TRBV7-9 and TRBJ1-4, with D hard to call. The CDR3 extends over 17 amino acids. V dropped 1 base and J dropped 8 bases, with 20 bases sitting between them. CDR1 SEHNR and CDR2 FQNEAQ come from the germline V gene (reference sequence). CDR3 sequence: CASSLGPRPGHREKLFF. CDR3 DNA sequence: TGTGCCAGCAGCTTAGGCCCGAGGCCCGGTCACCGGGAAAAACTGTTTTTT.

This chain connects TRBV18 to TRBJ1-5; perhaps TRBD1 as D (6 bases). The CDR3 extends over 14 amino acids. Looked up from germline, CDR1 is KGHSH and CDR2 is LQKENI. Trimming pared 3 bases from V and 6 bases from J, leaving 12 bases between. The DNA for the CDR3 is TGTGCCAGCTCACCTGAAGAGACAGGTCAGCCCCAGCATTTT. This sequence encodes CASSPEETGQPQHF. The full variable domain, in which reference TRBV18 and TRBJ1-5 provide the parts outside the CDR3, is NAGVMQNPRHLVRRRGQEARLRCSPMKGHSHVYWYRQLPEEGLKFMVYLQKENIIDESGMPKERFSAEFPKEGPSILRIQQVVRGDSAAYFCASSPEETGQPQHFGDGTRLSIL.

The chain employs TRBV13 and TRBJ1-5; the D is unclear. The germline V gene has CDR1 PRHDT and CDR2 FYEKMQ (reference sequence). The CDR3 spans 15 residues. Trimming shortened V by 0 bases and J by 4 bases, and 10 bases separated the two germline ends. CDR3 in amino acids: CASSLGRGKNQPQHF. The CDR3 nucleotides are TGTGCCAGCAGCTTAGGCCGAGGCAAAAATCAGCCCCAGCATTTT.

The V call is TRBV2, the J call TRBJ2-1; 9 bases fit TRBD1. CDR3 length: 16 amino acids. The V gene's germline CDR1 is SNHLY and CDR2 FYNNEI. J lost 7 bases, V lost 2 bases, and 9 bases had no gene match. The CDR3 sequence: CASSEQGTGMGNEQFF. CDR3 nucleotides: TGTGCCAGCAGTGAACAGGGGACAGGGATGGGTAATGAGCAGTTCTTC.

This clone was seen a few times. This chain joins TRBV6-5 and TRBJ2-7; 9 bases align to TRBD1. The trim removed 2 bases at V and 5 bases at J, leaving 7 bases unmatched. Germline assignment: CDR1 MNHEY and CDR2 SVGAGI. This CDR3 contains 15 residues. In DNA, the CDR3 is TGTGCCAGCAGTTACCAGGACAGGGGCGGAGACGAGCAGTACTTC. Amino acid sequence: CASSYQDRGGDEQYF.

This clone was counted a single time. The CDR3 loop is CASTADSNLADYGYTF. CDR3 sequence (DNA): TGCGCCAGCACCGCGGACTCCAATTTGGCGGACTATGGCTACACCTTC. The chain links TRBV5-1 to TRBJ1-2; D gene ambiguous. The CDR3 spans 16 residues. With 6 bases removed from V and 3 bases from J, the gap between germline ends came to 21 bases. Germline V gene data show CDR1 as SGHRS and CDR2 as YFSETQ.

V usage is TRBV5-4 and J usage is TRBJ2-2; 8 bases fit TRBD2. Germline assignment: CDR1 SGHNT and CDR2 YYREEE (reference sequence). This CDR3 comprises 16 residues. V shed 1 base and J 7 bases; nucleotides not matched to a gene: 9. In DNA form, the CDR3 reads TGTGCCAGCAGCTTGAAGCGGGAGCGGTCGGGCGGGGAGCTGTTTTTT. It translates to CASSLKRERSGGELFF.

Written as DNA, the CDR3 is TGTGCCACACGGCGGGGGCGGGACCCCTACAATGAGCAGTTCTTC. Translation: CATRRGRDPYNEQFF. The V gene is TRBV6-5, the J gene TRBJ2-1, with D perhaps matching TRBD2 (7 bases). There are 15 residues in the CDR3. CDR1 MNHEY and CDR2 SVGAGI come from the germline V gene. V was shortened by 10 bases and J by 2 bases, with 18 bases between the two germline ends.

V and J are TRBV4-2 and TRBJ1-1; maybe TRBD1 (6 bases). This CDR3 comprises 12 residues. Germline V gene lookup returns CDR1 LGHNA and CDR2 YNFKEQ. V was trimmed by 1 base and J by 8 bases, leaving 8 bases between them. The CDR3 reads CASSQGGQEAFF. The CDR3 nucleotides are TGTGCCAGCAGCCAAGGGGGGCAAGAAGCTTTCTTT.

The genes are TRBV10-1 and TRBJ2-1, with TRBD2 identical over 8 bases. Looked up from germline, CDR1 is WNHNN and CDR2 is SYGVQD (reference sequence). This CDR3 is 16 amino acids long. V lost 3 bases, J lost 0 bases, and 4 bases stayed unmatched. CDR3 residues: CASSEREGPSYNEQFF. In DNA form, the CDR3 reads TGCGCCAGCAGTGAACGGGAGGGCCCCTCCTACAATGAGCAGTTCTTC.

The CDR3: CASRGRLAARNEQFF. The CDR3 DNA follows: TGTGCCAGCAGGGGAAGACTAGCGGCTCGGAATGAGCAGTTCTTC. This chain connects TRBV6-5 to TRBJ2-1; 9 nucleotides line up with TRBD2. After removal of 6 bases from V and 7 bases from J, the junction contained 10 bases not matched to a gene. The germline V gene encodes CDR1 MNHEY and CDR2 SVGAGI. The CDR3 is made up of 15 amino acids.

The chain employs TRBV5-4 and TRBJ2-2; 7 bases line up with TRBD1. The V and J ends lost 5 bases and 0 bases, in that order; junction bases with no gene match: 4. The germline gives CDR1 SGHNT, CDR2 YYREEE (reference sequence). This CDR3 has 15 residues. The CDR3 sequence is CASRGTETNTGELFF. The DNA for the CDR3 is TGTGCCAGCAGGGGGACAGAGACGAACACCGGGGAGCTGTTTTTT.

V and J are TRBV10-3 and TRBJ2-5, with 9 bases that match TRBD2. With V trimmed by 2 bases and J by 4 bases, 8 bases remained unmatched. From germline, CDR1 is ENHRY and CDR2 SYGVKD. The CDR3 loop spans 16 amino acids. The chain's CDR3 is CAISETMAGGGETQYF. CDR3 DNA: TGTGCCATCAGTGAGACAATGGCGGGAGGGGGAGAGACCCAGTACTTC.

The chain links TRBV9 to TRBJ1-2; D remains ambiguous. In germline, CDR1 is SGDLS, CDR2 YYNGEE. The germline V and J ends were trimmed by 2 bases and 6 bases, with 17 bases remaining between them. This CDR3 contains 15 residues. CDR3 region: CASSVETVGTHGYTF. CDR3 nucleotides: TGTGCCAGCAGCGTCGAAACAGTGGGTACACATGGCTACACCTTC.